This section outlines one TCR beta chain sequence together with its context. This clonotype came up many times. It has no known antigen specificity. No much larger clonotype is one base removed from it; base qualities were not supplied. The sample's time point, from its label and the paper: newly diagnosed GD, antithyroid drugs for less than 3 months. For both TCR sequencing and RNA sequencing, RNA was extracted from PBMCs using TRIzol. Graves' disease was diagnosed according to American Thyroid Association guidelines. Patients were recruited from an endocrinology department in Xi'an, China. Each patient gave roughly 8.4 milliliters of peripheral blood, collected in an EDTA anticoagulant tube. Ficoll Paque Plus density gradient separation was used to isolate PBMCs, and no further T cell sorting was performed. An Agilent 2100 Bioanalyzer and agarose gel were used to check RNA quality, and a NanoDrop 2000 was used to measure RNA concentration.

Libraries came from multiplex PCR. Sequencer: Illumina HiSeq 4000. iRepertoire HTBI primers and Arm-PCR amplification of CDR3 regions were used to construct TCR beta libraries. Before sequencing, the PCR products underwent gel purification. The paper's data handling went like this. Across samples, approximately 68 TRBV and 13 to 15 TRBJ segments were identified and used for gene usage analysis of CDR3 amino acid clonotypes. COPE and FqMerger were used to merge filtered high-quality paired reads into contigs. BLAST was used to align contigs to IMGT TRBV, TRBD and TRBJ reference genes, with CDR3 defined following IMGT. Any clonotype with a frequency above 0.1% was counted as a highly expanded clone. Shannon entropy served as the measure of repertoire diversity, while the Gini coefficient captured V-J evenness. A clonotype found in more than one individual was treated as public. TCRdb reran the public reads through fastp at Q25 and MiXCR, keeping productive beta chains. Entries that share a CDR3 protein sequence are merged under the most common genes and DNA. The V and J calls and clone size come from TCRdb's table, not from the authors' own analysis. This sample gives hundreds of thousands of distinct CDR3 sequences in total; around 17% of them show up just once. Clones ranked in the top ten supply roughly 30% of the sample.

From the germline V gene, CDR1 is SGHTA and CDR2 is FQGNSA. Including cysteine and phenylalanine, the CDR3 has 16 amino acids. The read is trimmed to its CDR3 DNA, 48 bases read in frame from base 1. V is pruned by 4 bases and J by 5 bases, leaving 4 bases of the junction without a gene match. This sample is part of a study of regulatory T cells in long-lasting Graves disease (dated by TCRdb to the early 2020s). Regarding the complete study: Antithyroid drugs had been taken for less than 3 months by newly diagnosed Graves' disease patients. Patients with persistent Graves' disease were compared with patients with newly diagnosed Graves' disease using TCR sequencing and RNA sequencing of peripheral blood. The study was registered as a clinical trial and conducted in China. TCR sequencing covered approximately 13 persistent and some 20 newly diagnosed Graves' disease patients, around 33 samples in total.

Paper-wide results and their limitations: Because the primary lesion, thyroid tissue, could not be accessed, the study looked at peripheral blood alone. TRBV28, TRBJ1-2 and TRBJ2-5 were preferentially used in persistent disease, while TRBV20-1 and TRBJ2-1 were favored in newly diagnosed disease. A larger number of public clonotypes was shared among persistent patients (around 2,700) than among newly diagnosed patients (around 890). Compared with newly diagnosed patients, patients with persistent Graves' disease had lower TCR Shannon entropy and fewer highly expanded clones, which suggests clonal expansion. The authors noted that the small sample size was a limitation that may lower accuracy. Sequencing and analysis were limited to the TCR beta chain.

This same sample was also taken into another study, of T cells in Graves' hyperthyroidism and ophthalmopathy. The other study reports the following: Stable Graves' hyperthyroidism was defined as no progression to ophthalmopathy during 18 months of follow-up. The hyperthyroidism patients were between 18 and 65 years old and newly diagnosed, with a disease duration of less than 2 months. Exclusion was applied to patients with uncontrolled infections, other autoimmune diseases, pregnancy or lactation. Diagnoses were established on the basis of clinical symptoms, serum thyroxine and TRAb, thyroid ultrasound, and orbital computed tomography. For the first round of RT-PCR on the TCR CDR3, the HTBI primer set was used together with the Qiagen OneStep RT-PCR kit. Most expanded thyroid clonotypes (frequency above 0.001) were also detected in blood, a finding suggesting that blood repertoires may reflect thyroid immune responses. Ophthalmopathy was separated from stable hyperthyroidism by a 13 V-J signature model, with around 90% sensitivity and 81% to 82% specificity obtained in cross-validation and 80%/75% obtained in testing. In validation, progression to ophthalmopathy was predicted by the model with 70.59% sensitivity and roughly 72% specificity, a median of about 6.4 months before onset. A discovery cohort of roughly 100 patients, about 40 with Graves' ophthalmopathy and approximately 57 with stable Graves' hyperthyroidism, was used to find distinguishing TCR V-J signatures. Prospective prediction of ophthalmopathy was tested in an independent validation cohort consisting of fewer than 20 hyperthyroidism patients and some 17 patients who later progressed to ophthalmopathy. For training and testing, the approximately 92 patients in the discovery cohort were randomly divided in a 7:3 ratio. Thyroid tissue and blood T-cell repertoires from six Graves' hyperthyroidism patients were also compared in the study. After sampling, hyperthyroidism patients received methimazole starting at 30 mg daily, and ophthalmopathy patients received high-dose intravenous methylprednisolone. Libraries were constructed in a second round of multiplex PCR, after which size selection and purification were carried out. The libraries were sequenced on an Illumina HiSeq2000 using paired-end 100 bp reads. SOAPnuke was used to process the raw data, removing reads that contained adapters or uncalled bases, had a mean Phred below 15, or lacked an exact match to the constant primer or identifier. High-quality paired reads were merged with COPE v1.2.5, and unique nucleotide sequences were defined as clonotypes. Clonotypes were aligned to IMGT TRBV, TRBD and TRBJ reference segments using MiTCR v1.1. Only V-J combinations with frequency above 0.0001, covering 98% to 99.2% of repertoires, were analysed. The TCS score was defined as the ratio of F50 (clonal expansion) to E x V (chaos), calculated using BLOSUM62-based TCRdist between CDR3 peptides within each V-J. Welch's t-statistics and random forest reduced around 520 V-J features to 10 to 15, which were used in a naive Bayes classifier (R e1071). Sample size was not statistically predetermined, and investigators were not blinded to group allocation. The paper reports TCR Vbeta CDR3 sequencing of some 140 peripheral blood samples: 40 to 45 ophthalmopathy, fewer than 85 hyperthyroidism and around 17 progressor patients.

Rearrangement joined TRBV7-2 to TRBJ2-5, and 16 junctional nucleotides match TRBD2. The material was peripheral blood mononuclear cells (PBMCs), obtained at new diagnosis, from a patient treated with antithyroid drugs. The sequence came from a man in his forties or fifties with Graves disease. Donor details come from another sample of the same person, matched by shared clones. The CDR3 is CASSWGLAGGSETQYF. Read as DNA, the sequence is TGTGCCAGCAGCTGGGGACTAGCGGGGGGGTCCGAGACCCAGTACTTC. The reference TRBV7-2 and TRBJ2-5 proteins fill in what lies around the CDR3, so the full variable domain reads GAGVSQSPSNKVTEKGKDVELRCDPISGHTALYWYRQSLGQGLEFLIYFQGNSAPDKSGLPSDRFSAERTGGSVSTLTIQRTQQEDSAVYLCASSWGLAGGSETQYFGPGTRLLVL.